This TCR beta chain was obtained from a study of blood T cell repertoires in COVID-19 (TCRdb year 2020). For the wider study: Samples from collaborators originated in the United States, Italy and Spain and spanned both the acute and convalescent phases of COVID-19. Deeply sampled blood TCRbeta repertoires from subjects exposed to, actively infected with, or recovered from COVID-19 were included in the dataset. The sample metadata nearly always contained a de-identified subject ID, COVID-19 status, age in years and sex. The samples were drawn from the first 160 participants of the ongoing ImmuneRACE study and from 950 to 1,500 subjects provided by 6 global collaborators. The material from the prospective study consisted of cDNA or gDNA derived from T cells, B-cell-depleted T cells, or PBMCs. A freely available public database, intended as a resource for researchers studying the immune response to SARS-CoV-2, is where the repertoires were released. Where available, HLA class I and class II types were taken from metadata supplied by the sample provider and were not determined by assay-based typing.

CDR1 MNHEY and CDR2 SVGAGI are derived from the germline V gene. Germline trimming: 10 bases from V, 5 bases from J; junction bases outside gene matches: 4. The CDR3 sequence holds 11 residues, the cysteine and phenylalanine included. The CDR3 DNA has 33 bases and is translated from base 1. Collaborating institutions collected whole blood in K2EDTA tubes following their own protocols. For TCRbeta analysis, collaborator samples were shipped as frozen whole blood, as isolated PBMCs, or as DNA extracted from either sample type. The paper's findings and limits, for the study overall: The quantity of clinical and demographic metadata differed by source and by participant and was supplied without curation.

The immunoSEQ Assay, a bias-controlled multiplex PCR, was used to amplify TCRbeta CDR3 regions from genomic DNA. Regarding the original processing steps: Nucleated cell counts per sample were estimated from amplification of reference gene primers within the assay. To quantify the absolute abundance of each unique TCRbeta CDR3 rearrangement, sequence reads were collapsed and filtered. Productive Simpson clonality was computed per sample as the square root of Simpson's diversity index over productive rearrangements. This is the immuneACCESS table as TCRdb keeps it, with only in-frame sequences that have V and J called. A part of the clones is gone; compared with another copy, unresolved V genes explain less than half, and the rest is unexplained. The V and J calls and clone size are taken from that table; D and trimming were inferred from the DNA. This sample gives approximately 90,000 clones in total; around 85% of them show up just once. The ten most abundant clones make up about an eighth of the sample.

Concerning this clone: Its antigen is currently not known. No much larger clone exists at a distance of one base, and base qualities are not known.

This TCR was sampled from a human donor in a cohort sampled during active COVID-19. Sequenced material: peripheral blood. This sequence uses TRBV6-5 and TRBJ1-1; TRBD1 fits 7 bases in the junction. The DNA is as follows: TGTGCCACCAAACAGGGGACTGAAGCTTTCTTT. It specifies CATKQGTEAFF.